The following is a T cell receptor beta chain sequence with its context. Its target is unknown. TCRdb keeps only in-frame clones here, not all; method: immunoSEQ multiplex PCR. The sample gives 95,000 to 110,000 clones, roughly 87% of which show up once; approximately 0.97% is in the top ten. These data belong to a study of graft-versus-host responses after intestinal transplantation. Study context: Transplant types were multivisceral, liver-intestinal, or isolated intestinal. After anti-thymocyte globulin induction, recipients took tacrolimus and steroids for two to three years.

Germline V gives CDR1 MGHRA, CDR2 YSYEKL. V shed 4 bases and J 4 bases; nucleotides not matched to a gene: 10. This CDR3 region has 16 residues. The TCR sequence derives from a human donor who received an intestinal transplant. This specimen was unstimulated CD4+ T cells sorted from spleen or lymph node cells, taken before intestinal transplant. J is TRBJ2-1 and V is TRBV4-1; 7 bases are shared with TRBD2. The CDR3: CASSRPGAGAYNEQFF. In nucleotides, the CDR3 is TGCGCCAGCAGCCGCCCCGGGGCGGGAGCGTACAATGAGCAGTTCTTC.